One and the same sample provided the 18 T cell receptor beta chains below, sequenced in a study of blood T cell repertoires in COVID-19. Repertoires were generated with immunoSEQ multiplex PCR, while TCRdb's copy carries only in-frame clones and drops some. The sample consists of fewer than 80,000 clones, nearly 90% of them appearing once. Sequenced material: peripheral blood. Receptors originate from a man aged 50 to 59 with acute or convalescent COVID-19.

The chain uses TRBV19 and TRBJ1-6, with 12 positions matching TRBD1. V trimming: 5 bases; J trimming: 9 bases; junction bases outside the gene matches: 2. The CDR3 is made up of 14 amino acids. The germline V gene has CDR1 LNHDA and CDR2 SQIVND (reference sequence). CDR3 residues: CASSPGQGASPLHF. The CDR3 DNA follows: TGTGCCAGTAGTCCGGGACAGGGGGCTTCACCCCTCCACTTT.

The chain couples TRBV9 to TRBJ1-2; TRBD1 matches 7 bases. V gave up 1 base and J gave up 4 bases; unmatched junction bases: 4. The CDR3 loop spans 14 amino acids. The germline gives CDR1 SGDLS, CDR2 YYNGEE. The CDR3 reads CASSVQNRGYGYTF. DNA for the CDR3: TGTGCCAGCAGCGTACAAAACAGGGGCTATGGCTACACCTTC.

The chain uses TRBV25-1 and TRBJ2-1, with TRBD2 identical over 7 bases. V shed 2 bases and J 4 bases; nucleotides not matched to a gene: 2. Per germline, CDR1 MGHDK and CDR2 SYGVNS. The CDR3 sequence is 14 residues long. The DNA for the CDR3 is TGTGCCAGCAGTGAACGGGGGGTGTACAATGAGCAGTTCTTC. Protein product: CASSERGVYNEQFF. The full variable domain, in which reference TRBV25-1 and TRBJ2-1 provide the parts outside the CDR3, is EADIYQTPRYLVIGTGKKITLECSQTMGHDKMYWYQQDPGMELHLIHYSYGVNSTEKGDLSSESTVSRIRTEHFPLTLESARPSHTSQYLCASSERGVYNEQFFGPGTRLTVL.

In its sample, this clone was seen once. The chain has TRBV19 and TRBJ2-1; 12 nucleotides align to TRBD2. The V gene's germline CDR1 is LNHDA and CDR2 SQIVND (reference sequence). V lost 5 bases to trimming and J lost 5 bases; unmatched junction nucleotides: 13. The CDR3 totals 18 residues. CDR3 DNA: TGTGCCAGTAGTGTCCTACCCGGGACTAGCGGGTGGGACAATGAGCAGTTCTTC. Protein sequence: CASSVLPGTSGWDNEQFF. Combining the CDR3 with reference TRBV19 and TRBJ2-1 gives the whole variable domain DGGITQSPKYLFRKEGQNVTLSCEQNLNHDAMYWYRQDPGQGLRLIYYSQIVNDFQKGDIAEGYSVSREKKESFPLTVTSAQKNPTAFYLCASSVLPGTSGWDNEQFFGPGTRLTVL.

As for this clone: This same CDR3 is encoded by further DNA sequences in the sample. The gene calls are TRBV6-5 and TRBJ1-1; D gene ambiguous. The length of the CDR3 is 14 residues. CDR1 and CDR2 from the germline V gene are MNHEY and SVGAGI. Deletions cut 0 bases from V and 2 bases from J, with 7 bases between. CDR3 nucleotides: TGTGCCAGCAGTTACTCCGCACTTAACACTGAAGCTTTCTTT. This gives the protein CASSYSALNTEAFF.

This clone was observed a handful of times. The genes are TRBV7-9 and TRBJ1-2, with D possibly being TRBD1 (5 bases). The CDR3 is 17 amino acids. V was cut by 1 base and J by 1 base, with 16 bases left in between. CDR1 SEHNR and CDR2 FQNEAQ come from the germline V gene (reference sequence). The CDR3 region is CASSLGSGGTLNYGYTF. The CDR3 DNA is TGTGCCAGCAGCTTAGGCTCGGGGGGTACCCTTAACTATGGCTACACCTTC.

V is TRBV7-9 and J is TRBJ2-7; TRBD2 matches at 7 bases. The germline CDR1 and CDR2 sequences are SEHNR and FQNEAQ (reference sequence). The V and J ends lost 4 bases and 2 bases, in that order; junction bases with no gene match: 11. This CDR3 contains 16 residues. DNA for the CDR3: TGTGCCAGCAGCTGGGAGGGGACTCCAAGGACCTACGAGCAGTACTTC. This encodes CASSWEGTPRTYEQYF. Variable domain in full (rest from reference TRBV7-9 and TRBJ2-7): DTGVSQNPRHKITKRGQNVTFRCDPISEHNRLYWYRQTLGQGPEFLTYFQNEAQLEKSRLLSDRFSAERPKGSFSTLEIQRTEQGDSAMYLCASSWEGTPRTYEQYFGPGTRLTVT.

CDR3 DNA: TGTGCCAGCAGCTTTCGACAGACGAACACTGAAGCTTTCTTT. Protein sequence: CASSFRQTNTEAFF. The V gene is TRBV11-2, the J gene TRBJ1-1; D may be TRBD1 (5 bases). CDR3 size: 14 residues. The V end was cut by 3 bases, the J end by 1 base, with 9 bases between. Per germline, CDR1 SGHAT and CDR2 FQNNGV.

The rearrangement links TRBV27 to TRBJ1-2, with TRBD1 matching over 9 bases. From germline, CDR1 is MNHEY and CDR2 SMNVEV (reference sequence). The length of the CDR3 is 14 residues. J lost 6 bases, V lost 3 bases, and 5 bases had no gene match. DNA for the CDR3: TGTGCCAGCAGTTTCCTACAGGGGGCACATGGCTACACCTTC. Translating it yields CASSFLQGAHGYTF.

V and J are TRBV7-9 and TRBJ1-5, with 7 bases matching TRBD1. The germline V gene encodes CDR1 SEHNR and CDR2 FQNEAQ (reference sequence). The CDR3 covers 15 residues. With 4 bases clipped from V and 7 bases from J, the junction kept 10 bases outside the gene matches. CDR3 bases: TGTGCCAGCAGCTCTGACAGGGTGGGCTGGCAGCCCCAGCATTTT. It encodes CASSSDRVGWQPQHF.

V is TRBV21-1 and J is TRBJ2-3; the table calls TRBD2, which could not be checked here. TRBV21-1 constitutes a pseudogene. The CDR3 runs to 17 residues. CDR3 sequence (DNA): TGTGCCAGCAGCGCCATGAGTATTCCCAAAGGCACAGATACGCAGTATTTT. Translating it yields CASSAMSIPKGTDTQYF.

V and J are TRBV7-2 and TRBJ2-5, with D tentatively TRBD2 (7 bases). Germline CDR1 SGHTA, CDR2 FQGNSA. This CDR3 is 17 amino acids long. Between the trimmed V and J ends, which lost 5 bases and 5 bases, there was a span of 24 bases. CDR3 loop: CASSLGAVGGGQETQYF. CDR3 coding DNA: TGTGCCAGCAGCCTAGGGGCAGTAGGGGGAGGGCAGGAGACCCAGTACTTC. The full variable domain, rest sourced from reference TRBV7-2 and TRBJ2-5, is GAGVSQSPSNKVTEKGKDVELRCDPISGHTALYWYRQSLGQGLEFLIYFQGNSAPDKSGLPSDRFSAERTGGSVSTLTIQRTQQEDSAVYLCASSLGAVGGGQETQYFGPGTRLLVL.

The V gene is TRBV7-8, the J gene TRBJ2-7; 11 nucleotides align to TRBD2. The V segment lost 4 bases and the J segment 12 bases; nucleotides outside the gene matches: 11. This CDR3 is 14 amino acids long. The germline V gene encodes CDR1 SGHVS and CDR2 FQNEAQ. The CDR3, as DNA: TGTGCCAGCAGCTCCGGGACTAGCGGATTGGGAGGGTACTTC. This sequence encodes CASSSGTSGLGGYF.

The rearrangement links TRBV3-1 (or the pseudogene TRBV3-2) to TRBJ2-1; a possible D gene is TRBD2 (6 bases). Germline V gives CDR1 LGHDT, CDR2 YNNKEL (reference sequence). This CDR3 spans 17 amino acids. Trimming shortened V by 1 base and J by 10 bases, and 23 bases separated the two germline ends. CDR3 nucleotide sequence: TGTGCCAGCAGCCAAGTAGTCGGGACTCGCATAACGGGGGAGCAGTTCTTC. This gives the protein CASSQVVGTRITGEQFF.

V and J are TRBV7-2 and TRBJ1-1; the match to TRBD1 covers 12 bases. V was clipped by 3 bases and J by 5 bases; unmatched bases: 13. CDR3 length: 18 residues. Germline CDR1 reads SGHTA; CDR2 reads FQGNSA. Here the CDR3 reads CASSFGLDRDRGRTEAFF. In DNA, the CDR3 is TGTGCCAGCAGCTTCGGGTTAGATAGGGACAGGGGGCGGACTGAAGCTTTCTTT.

The chain links TRBV19 to TRBJ2-4; 8 positions match TRBD2. Trimming took 3 bases from V and 8 from J; bases not matched to a gene: 12. The CDR3 totals 16 residues. The germline gives CDR1 LNHDA, CDR2 SQIVND (reference sequence). The CDR3 coding sequence is TGTGCCAGTAGTATTGGGCTAGCGGGCCCGCGGGACATTCAGTACTTC. It encodes CASSIGLAGPRDIQYF.

The rearrangement links TRBV2 to TRBJ1-1; D remains ambiguous. The length of the CDR3 is 13 residues. From germline, CDR1 is SNHLY and CDR2 FYNNEI. The V and J ends lost 2 bases and 4 bases respectively, with 8 bases between them. CDR3 DNA sequence: TGTGCCAGCAGTGAAATAACACCCACTGAAGCTTTCTTT. Residues: CASSEITPTEAFF.

The V and J genes are TRBV27 and TRBJ1-4, with D perhaps TRBD1 (6 bases). The V end lost 2 bases, the J end lost 2 bases, and 9 bases lay between the germline ends. The CDR3 covers 15 residues. CDR1 and CDR2 from the germline V gene are MNHEY and SMNVEV (reference sequence). CDR3 protein: CASSLGGATNEKLFF. For the CDR3, the DNA is TGTGCCAGCAGTTTAGGGGGGGCGACTAATGAAAAACTGTTTTTT.